Sequencing of this TCR beta chain was carried out in a study of blood T cell repertoires in COVID-19 (dated by TCRdb to the early 2020s). With respect to the entire study: The collaborator samples originated in the United States, Italy and Spain and spanned the acute and convalescent phases of COVID-19. The prospective study material was composed of cDNA or gDNA derived from T cells, B-cell-depleted T cells, or PBMCs. The dataset comprised deeply sampled blood TCRbeta repertoires from subjects exposed to, actively infected with, or recovered from COVID-19. A freely available public database, intended as a resource for researchers studying the immune response to SARS-CoV-2, is where the repertoires were released. The samples were drawn from the first 160 participants of the ongoing ImmuneRACE study and from about 1,200 subjects provided by 6 global collaborators. Nearly every sample came with metadata listing a de-identified subject ID, COVID-19 status, age in years and sex. Where available, HLA class I and class II types were obtained from metadata supplied by the sample provider rather than from assay-based typing. Summary of the overall study and its limitations: The quantity of clinical and demographic metadata differed by source and by participant and was supplied without curation.

TCRbeta CDR3 regions were amplified from genomic DNA by means of the immunoSEQ Assay, a bias-controlled multiplex PCR. On the authors' methods: Nucleated cell counts per sample were estimated from amplification of reference gene primers within the assay. To quantify the absolute abundance of each unique TCRbeta CDR3 rearrangement, sequence reads were collapsed and filtered. For each sample, productive Simpson clonality was calculated by taking the square root of Simpson's diversity index across productive rearrangements. TCRdb obtained this table from immuneACCESS and retained in-frame rearrangements with V and J assigned. These tables miss some clones; where compared with another copy, unresolved V genes account for less than half of the shortfall, and the remainder is unexplained. The V and J calls and the clone size are those of that table, but D and trimming were determined from the DNA. Here the sample has about 120,000 clones; 70% to 80% occur a single time. Of the sample, 2.5% is held by the ten largest clones.

Of note for this clone: Its antigen is unknown. Qualities for individual bases were not recorded, and no much larger clone is one base off.

The germline V gene (reference sequence) provides CDR1 LNHNV and CDR2 YYDKDF. The CDR3 sequence holds 15 residues, the cysteine and phenylalanine included. CDR3 DNA is the only sequence kept; it has 45 bases, read in frame from the first base. V trim: 5 bases; J trim: 3 bases; unmatched bases: 8. Whole blood was collected in K2EDTA tubes by collaborating institutions according to the institutions' own protocols. For TCRbeta analysis, collaborator samples were shipped as frozen whole blood, as isolated PBMCs, or as DNA extracted from either sample type. The origin of this receptor is a man in his fifties or sixties with acute or convalescent COVID-19. The sequenced material came from peripheral blood. The chain is assembled from TRBV15 and TRBJ2-7, with 9 bases matching TRBD1. The CDR3 here reads CATSAKPGQGYEQYF. The DNA sequence reads TGTGCCACCAGCGCTAAACCGGGACAGGGCTACGAGCAGTACTTC. The variable domain in full, with residues beyond the CDR3 obtained from the reference TRBV15 and TRBJ2-7 genes, is DAMVIQNPRYQVTQFGKPVTLSCSQTLNHNVMYWYQQKSSQAPKLLFHYYDKDFNNEADTPDNFQSRRPNTSFCFLDIRSPGLGDTAMYLCATSAKPGQGYEQYFGPGTRLTVT.